One and the same sample provided the 9 T cell receptor beta chains below, sequenced in a study of T cell responses to AZD1222 COVID-19 vaccine. Profiling relied on immunoSEQ multiplex PCR, and the TCRdb table lists in-frame clones only, not all of them. The table records over 100,000 clones, around 90% of them present only once. The sample was peripheral blood, taken on day 0 of AZD1222 vaccination. Source of these receptors: an adult in good health.

The chain joins TRBV6-1 to TRBJ1-2; the D is unclear. CDR3 length equals 13 residues. Per the germline V gene, CDR1 is MNHNS and CDR2 is SASEGT. Between the trimmed V and J ends, which lost 7 bases and 3 bases, there was a span of 12 bases. The CDR3 sequence: CASTISSHYGYTF. CDR3 nucleotides: TGTGCCAGCACCATATCTTCCCACTATGGCTACACCTTC.

This clone was seen a handful of times. CDR3 in amino acids: CASSHMDSQETQYF. DNA of the CDR3: TGTGCCAGCAGCCATATGGACTCCCAAGAGACCCAGTACTTC. V is TRBV27 and J is TRBJ2-5; tentatively, D is TRBD2 (5 bases). The CDR3 runs 14 residues. Between the trimmed V and J ends, which lost 6 bases and 1 base, there was a span of 12 bases. The germline gives CDR1 MNHEY, CDR2 SMNVEV (reference sequence).

The chain links TRBV4-1 to TRBJ1-2; a weak D match, TRBD1 (5 bases). V gave up 1 base and J gave up 2 bases, with 20 bases separating them. The CDR3 totals 18 residues. The germline CDR1 and CDR2 sequences are MGHRA and YSYEKL. The CDR3 DNA follows: TGCGCCAGCAGCCAAGGGATTGCTCAGGGAAGGGGAAACTATGGCTACACCTTC. Amino acids: CASSQGIAQGRGNYGYTF.

The chain links TRBV27 to TRBJ1-1; the D is unclear. Germline V CDR1 and CDR2: MNHEY, SMNVEV (reference sequence). The CDR3 covers 15 residues. V was trimmed by 4 bases and J by 3 bases, leaving 15 bases between them. The CDR3 protein is CASSSWEAGYTEAFF. For the CDR3, the DNA is TGTGCCAGCAGTTCATGGGAAGCGGGGTACACTGAAGCTTTCTTT.

This chain connects TRBV6-6 to TRBJ2-7, with D maybe TRBD2 (6 bases). CDR1 is MNHNY, CDR2 SVGAGI, per germline (reference sequence). This CDR3 comprises 16 residues. The V and J ends lost 4 bases and 3 bases respectively, with 19 bases between them. CDR3 residues: CASSSLQEAGNYEQYF. In DNA, the CDR3 is TGTGCCAGCAGTTCCTTACAGGAGGCGGGGAACTACGAGCAGTACTTC.

The V call is TRBV10-3, the J call TRBJ2-7, with D perhaps TRBD1 (6 bases). V lost 6 bases, J lost 1 base, and 13 bases lay in between. CDR1 and CDR2 from the germline V gene are ENHRY and SYGVKD. The CDR3 spans 14 residues. CDR3 DNA: TGTGCCATCAGCCCGGACAGCCGTTCCTACGAGCAGTACTTC. This gives the protein CAISPDSRSYEQYF.

This chain uses TRBV7-6 with TRBJ2-1, with D unclear. Trimming cost V 1 base and J 11 bases, with 9 bases left between them. The germline V gene encodes CDR1 SGHVS and CDR2 FNYEAQ. The CDR3 is 12 residues long. The DNA for the CDR3 is TGTGCCAGCAGCTTAGTTCCAGGCCAGCAGTTCTTC. Encoded protein: CASSLVPGQQFF.

V gene TRBV5-1 combines with J gene TRBJ1-2, with 9 bases aligning to TRBD1. CDR1 and CDR2 from the germline V gene are SGHRS and YFSETQ. CDR3 length: 13 amino acids. Trimming at V came to 4 bases and at J to 7 bases, leaving 5 bases not matched to a gene. The CDR3 DNA reads TGCGCCAGCAGCGGGGACAGGGCTCGTGGCTACACCTTC. This translates into CASSGDRARGYTF.

This sequence joins TRBV6-1 and TRBJ1-5; D call uncertain. Germline CDR1 and CDR2: MNHNS and SASEGT. The CDR3 runs to 14 residues. The V and J ends lost 1 base and 7 bases respectively, with 11 bases between them. The DNA of the CDR3 is TGTGCCAGCAGTGAAGGTTTAGTGTCCCAGCCCCAGCATTTT. Translation gives CASSEGLVSQPQHF.